The T cell receptor beta chain under discussion was sequenced for a study of T cell clones after liver transplantation (dated by TCRdb to the late 2010s). Some background on the complete study: The samples were obtained from ITN030ST, a randomized trial that attempted immunosuppression withdrawal within 2 years after liver transplantation. Of the eight recipients, a few were HCV-positive, while the remaining recipients had been transplanted for non-autoimmune, non-viral indications. No induction therapy was given to the subjects, and standard immunosuppression was administered until randomization at 12-24 months post-transplant. A cohort of 8 liver transplant recipients was studied, of whom 3 were classified as tolerant and 5 as non-tolerant. Third party-reactive TCRbeta sequences from pre-transplant MLRs were also identified as an antigen-independent comparator for donor-reactive sequences. Blood samples were collected pre-transplant, then pre-randomization ahead of withdrawal, and finally post-randomization once withdrawal had either been completed or failed. Donor-reactive T cell clones were identified using TCRbeta sequencing after a pre-transplant mixed lymphocyte reaction and were then followed in post-transplant blood. Tolerance was defined as complete immunosuppression withdrawal for at least one year with no rise in liver enzymes beyond twice the upper limit of normal.

This specimen's time point label, interpreted: pre-transplant. Thawed unstimulated PBMCs were stained for CD3, CD4 and CD8 and FACS-sorted into CD3+CD4+ and CD3+CD8+ populations. All 8 studied subjects were randomized to immunosuppression withdrawal. The Qiagen DNeasy Blood and Tissue Kit was used for isolation of genomic DNA. The full study reports these points: After accounting for repertoire turnover, donor-reactive detection was significantly reduced in 7 of 8 subjects for CD4 and 8 of 8 for CD8. Since no allograft tissue specimens were available, donor-reactive T cells may have migrated into the graft instead of being deleted. The conclusions were considered preliminary, being limited by small, heterogeneous patient numbers and non-standardized post-transplant time points. A greater decline was seen for donor-reactive sequences than for third party-reactive sequences, suggesting partial antigen-specific deletion unrelated to withdrawal success. In most of the 8 subjects, regardless of tolerance or HCV status, circulating donor-reactive CD4 TCRbeta sequences dropped significantly post-transplant. Low numbers of available donor cells limited the measurable donor-reactive repertoire in two subjects.

About this clone: Its antigen has not been determined. No quality values exist for individual bases; no much larger clone is one base distant.

The trim is 3 bases for V and 6 bases for J, with a gap of 9 bases between the germline ends. CDR1 and CDR2 were assigned from the germline V gene (reference sequence) as MNHEY and SMNVEV. Reading from cysteine to phenylalanine, the CDR3 counts 12 amino acids. CDR3 DNA is the only sequence kept; it has 36 bases, read in frame from the first base. High-throughput TCRbeta CDR3 sequencing of frozen genomic DNA was performed by immunoSEQ, with PCR amplification, mapping, bias correction and internal controls included. The original pipeline was this. Productive rearrangements were kept, and unique TCRbeta sequences were defined by CDR3 nucleotide sequence plus V and J gene. Donor-reactive sequences required at least 5-fold expansion in CFSE-low cells versus unstimulated pre-transplant cells and at least 0.01% frequency. Minimum frequency thresholds were set for each subject on the basis of the unstimulated sample with the lowest template count, so that a detection power of at least 90% was ensured. Jensen-Shannon divergence between the top 1000 TCRbeta sequences post- versus pre-transplant served as the measure of repertoire turnover. Changes in detection of donor-reactive sequences were tested with two-sided Fisher's exact tests. TCRdb re-hosts the immuneACCESS table, in-frame sequences only. Its copies lack some clones; in the studies checked, an unresolved V gene accounts for under half of them, and the cause for the rest is not known. V and J calls and clone size are those listed in that table; D and trimming were worked out from the DNA. This sample has roughly 97,000 clones in its table, and 82% of those were observed once. The ten biggest clones cover 0.8% to 1% of the sample.

This receptor was identified in a human donor who received a liver transplant. Sequencing used CD4+ T cells from blood, obtained before liver transplant. Recombination linked TRBV27 to TRBJ2-7; a weak D assignment points to TRBD2 (5 bases agree). The CDR3 protein is CASSFRGSEQYF. The nucleotide sequence reads as follows: TGTGCCAGCAGTTTCCGAGGGTCCGAGCAGTACTTC.